Reported below is one T cell receptor (beta chain). Its antigen is not identified. This entry comes from a study of OX40 agonist ivuxolimab in advanced cancers. The overall study: A mean age of around 60 years, range about 23 to 90, was recorded, and 82.7% were male. Study-wide results and limits: Clonal expansion was seen in CD4+ and CD8+ blood T cells by week 6 at 0.1 to 3.0 mg/kg. The study found that CD8+ T cells averaged more expanded clones than CD4+. The 0.1-3.0 mg/kg partial responders had among the lowest clonal expansion.

Clones were read by immunoSEQ multiplex PCR, and TCRdb kept only the in-frame ones, dropping some. The sample includes about 84,000 clones, 85% to 90% of them seen just once. CDR3 length equals 12 residues. CDR1 and CDR2 from the germline V gene are MDHEN and SYDVKM. Sequencing was performed on CD4+ or CD8+ T cells sorted from blood, taken in a trial of the OX40 agonist ivuxolimab. The sequence derives from an adult with an advanced solid tumor such as melanoma, head and neck, liver or kidney cancer. The chain employs TRBV28 and TRBJ1-5; D perhaps matches TRBD1 (6 bases). CDR3: CALGQNNQPQHF. As DNA, the CDR3 is TGTGCACTAGGACAGAACAATCAGCCCCAGCATTTT.